Presented here are 15 T cell receptor beta chains from one specimen sequenced in a study of cytomegalovirus exposure and HLA in healthy donors. Produced via immunoSEQ multiplex PCR; TCRdb's table is partial and in-frame only. In the table there are more than 110,000 clones, around 88% of which are singletons. The specimen sequenced was PBMCs. Source of these receptors: a woman aged 18-29 years in good health and CMV-seropositive.

The V call is TRBV5-4, the J call TRBJ2-2; 8 bases match TRBD2. V was clipped by 0 bases and J by 5 bases; unmatched bases: 9. The CDR3 has 17 amino acids. Germline-derived CDR1 and CDR2 are SGHNT and YYREEE (reference sequence). CDR3 sequence: CASSLDQGVAGTGELFF. CDR3 DNA sequence: TGTGCCAGCAGCTTGGATCAAGGAGTAGCGGGGACCGGGGAGCTGTTTTTT.

V usage is TRBV5-4 and J usage is TRBJ2-7; a weak D match, TRBD1 (7 bases). CDR3 size: 13 residues. Germline CDR1 reads SGHNT; CDR2 reads YYREEE (reference sequence). V was shortened by 4 bases and J by 3 bases, with 11 bases between the two germline ends. CDR3 in DNA: TGTGCCAGCAGCGCGGGGACAGTCTACGAGCAGTACTTC. Its translation is CASSAGTVYEQYF.

The chain combines TRBV7-8 with TRBJ1-1; no reliable D call. CDR3 length: 13 amino acids. V dropped 7 bases and J dropped 5 bases, with 14 bases sitting between them. Germline loops: CDR1 SGHVS, CDR2 FQNEAQ. CDR3 sequence: CASTSEALTEAFF. Written as DNA, the CDR3 is TGTGCCAGCACCTCCGAGGCGTTGACTGAAGCTTTCTTT.

Remarks on this clone: Its ends do not fully match the called genes, so a read error is possible. The rearrangement joins TRBV10-3 to TRBJ2-2; D gene unclear. This CDR3 has 11 residues. Germline CDR1 is ENHRY and CDR2 is SYGVKD. CDR3 sequence: CASSYGTELFF. The CDR3 coding sequence is TGTGCCAGCAGTTACGGTACGGAGCTGTTTTTT.

J is TRBJ1-6 and V is TRBV30; maybe TRBD1 (5 bases). The CDR3 runs to 12 residues. Germline values: CDR1 GTSNPN, CDR2 SVGIG (reference sequence). V lost 6 bases and J 6 bases, leaving 9 bases between the germline ends. CDR3 amino acids: CACGHSNSPLHF. The DNA for the CDR3 is TGTGCCTGTGGACACTCTAATTCACCCCTCCACTTT.

This clone has a single count. In DNA, the CDR3 is TGTGCCAGCAGCTTCGTAGCGGGAGGGCACAATGAGCAGTTCTTC. Translating gives CASSFVAGGHNEQFF. The genes are TRBV7-6 and TRBJ2-1; 11 nucleotides align to TRBD2. The CDR3 extends over 15 amino acids. CDR1 is SGHVS, CDR2 FNYEAQ, per germline. V gave up 3 bases and J gave up 5 bases; unmatched junction bases: 3. The variable domain in full, with the rest retrieved from reference TRBV7-6 and TRBJ2-1, is GAGVSQSPRYKVTKRGQDVALRCDPISGHVSLYWYRQALGQGPEFLTYFNYEAQQDKSGLPNDRFSAERPEGSISTLTIQRTEQRDSAMYRCASSFVAGGHNEQFFGPGTRLTVL.

This clone was picked up a small number of times. This chain uses TRBV10-1 with TRBJ2-1, with 13 bases identical to TRBD2. CDR3 length: 19 residues. Germline CDR1 WNHNN, CDR2 SYGVQD (reference sequence). The V gene end was trimmed by 11 bases and the J gene end by 0 bases; junction bases not matched to a gene: 16. The CDR3 sequence is CAVPTRTSGGIYSYNEQFF. The CDR3 bases are TGCGCCGTTCCGACGAGGACTAGCGGGGGAATATACTCCTACAATGAGCAGTTCTTC.

V gene TRBV7-9 combines with J gene TRBJ1-2, with D unclear. Germline V CDR1 and CDR2: SEHNR, FQNEAQ (reference sequence). The CDR3 spans 14 residues. With 3 bases removed from V and 2 bases from J, the gap between germline ends came to 10 bases. The CDR3 spells CASSFGDRNYGYTF. CDR3 DNA: TGTGCCAGCAGCTTCGGGGATCGGAACTATGGCTACACCTTC. The full variable domain, with the rest looked up from reference TRBV7-9 and TRBJ1-2, is DTGVSQNPRHKITKRGQNVTFRCDPISEHNRLYWYRQTLGQGPEFLTYFQNEAQLEKSRLLSDRFSAERPKGSFSTLEIQRTEQGDSAMYLCASSFGDRNYGYTFGSGTRLTVV.

The chain couples TRBV28 to TRBJ1-1, with D unresolved. Trimming took off 8 bases at V and 7 bases at J, with 11 bases between the two ends. The germline V gene has CDR1 MDHEN and CDR2 SYDVKM. The CDR3 has 11 amino acids. For the CDR3, the DNA is TGTGCCAGCCGAGGCCACCTTGAAGCTTTCTTT. The encoded protein is CASRGHLEAFF.

The chain combines TRBV18 with TRBJ2-2, with D possibly being TRBD1 (5 bases). Trimming cost V 2 bases and J 4 bases, with 14 bases left between them. The CDR3 is made up of 16 amino acids. The germline CDR1 and CDR2 sequences are KGHSH and LQKENI. This chain's CDR3 is CASSPEAGAFTGELFF. Written as DNA, the CDR3 is TGTGCCAGCTCACCAGAGGCTGGGGCTTTCACCGGGGAGCTGTTTTTT.

The V gene is TRBV4-3, the J gene TRBJ2-3, with 8 bases lining up with TRBD2. This CDR3 region has 16 residues. Germline lookup yields CDR1 LGHNA and CDR2 YSLEER. V lost 4 bases and J lost 2; bases outside the gene matches: 8. This CDR3 is CASSLAGGPLTDTQYF. CDR3 coding DNA: TGCGCCAGCAGCCTGGCGGGGGGCCCCCTCACAGATACGCAGTATTTT.

The chain links TRBV28 to TRBJ1-6; D may be TRBD1 (5 bases). Trimming stripped 2 bases from V and 9 bases from J, with 14 bases between. Looked up from germline, CDR1 is MDHEN and CDR2 is SYDVKM. CDR3 length equals 15 residues. The CDR3 loop is CASSLVSRVPSPLHF. In DNA, the CDR3 is TGTGCCAGCAGTTTAGTCTCCAGGGTTCCTTCACCCCTCCACTTT.

The chain has TRBV2 and TRBJ1-1; 7 bases map to TRBD1. The CDR3 is 16 residues long. Germline CDR1 and CDR2: SNHLY and FYNNEI. After removal of 6 bases from V and 5 bases from J, the junction contained 15 bases not matched to a gene. The CDR3 loop reads CASSPGTAPAGTEAFF. CDR3 DNA: TGTGCCAGCAGCCCAGGGACAGCGCCGGCGGGGACTGAAGCTTTCTTT.

The sample holds one count of this clone. The chain combines TRBV14 with TRBJ2-7; 8 nucleotides align to TRBD1. The CDR3 runs to 14 residues. From germline, CDR1 is SGHDN and CDR2 FVKESK. With 2 bases clipped from V and 6 bases from J, the junction kept 6 bases outside the gene matches. The CDR3 nucleotides read TGTGCCAGCAGCCAACGCGACAGGGGAGGCGAGCAGTACTTC. It codes for CASSQRDRGGEQYF.

This clone occurred once. V gene TRBV15 combines with J gene TRBJ2-6, with D unresolved. The ends were cut back, 0 bases at V and 0 bases at J, with 6 bases in the middle. This CDR3 spans 16 amino acids. CDR1 LNHNV and CDR2 YYDKDF come from the germline V gene (reference sequence). The CDR3 region has the DNA TGTGCCACCAGCAGAGATCCGTTCTCTGGGGCCAACGTCCTGACTTTC. It yields the protein CATSRDPFSGANVLTF.